A selection of T cell receptor beta chains follows, all from one sample in a study of siplizumab effects on memory and regulatory T cells. Generated by immunoSEQ multiplex PCR, the TCRdb table keeps only in-frame clones and is missing some. The sample lists some 63,000 clones, roughly 96% occurring once. The sequencing sample was made of naive CD8+ T cells sorted from blood. The receptor source for this set is a human donor in good health. Each CDR3 is given with its conserved first and last residue. The order of the fields is J gene, clone size, V gene, D gene, CDR3 DNA, CDR3 protein. D genes are given only for firm matches. Clone size appears in some rows only: once, few, many, or a class for an expanded clone.

J: TRBJ2-1
size: NA
V: TRBV14
D: TRBD2
DNA: TGTGCCAGCAGCCAGACCTTCGGGGGGGCTCCTTACAATGAGCAGTTCTTC
CDR3: CASSQTFGGAPYNEQFF

J: TRBJ2-7
size: NA
V: TRBV6-1
D: NA
DNA: TGTGCCAGCAGTGAGTGGTCTGCTAAATCCTACGAGCAGTACTTC
CDR3: CASSEWSAKSYEQYF

J: TRBJ2-1
size: once
V: TRBV9
D: TRBD2
DNA: TGTGCCAGCAGCTCACTCGCGGGGGACAATGAGCAGTTCTTC
CDR3: CASSSLAGDNEQFF

J: TRBJ1-1
size: NA
V: TRBV15
D: NA
DNA: TGTGCCACCAGCAGAGATCGGCGGTTAAACACTGAAGCTTTCTTT
CDR3: CATSRDRRLNTEAFF

J: TRBJ2-1
size: NA
V: TRBV27
D: NA
DNA: TGTGCCAGCAGTCCTACAGGGATTGGTGAGCAGTTCTTC
CDR3: CASSPTGIGEQFF

J: TRBJ2-7
size: NA
V: TRBV6-5
D: NA
DNA: TGTGCCAGCAGACAAGGGGGTTACTACGAGCAGTACTTC
CDR3: CASRQGGYYEQYF

J: TRBJ2-7
size: NA
V: TRBV5-6
D: NA
DNA: TGTGCCAGCAGCTTGGGCGACAGGAAATACGAGCAGTACTTC
CDR3: CASSLGDRKYEQYF

J: TRBJ1-4
size: NA
V: TRBV12-5
D: NA
DNA: TGTGCTAGTGGTTTCGAGACGGCTACAACTAATGAAAAACTGTTTTTT
CDR3: CASGFETATTNEKLFF

J: TRBJ2-3
size: NA
V: TRBV5-5
D: NA
DNA: TGTGCCAGCAGCTTGTCAGGGGAGAGCACAGATACGCAGTATTTT
CDR3: CASSLSGESTDTQYF

J: TRBJ2-2
size: NA
V: TRBV7-3
D: NA
DNA: TGTGCCAGCAGCTTATTTCGGGGGGCCCCCGGGGAGCTGTTTTTT
CDR3: CASSLFRGAPGELFF

J: TRBJ1-1
size: NA
V: TRBV19
D: TRBD1
DNA: TGTGCCAGTCGACTGACAGGGGCCCCTGAAGCTTTCTTT
CDR3: CASRLTGAPEAFF

J: TRBJ1-2
size: NA
V: TRBV10-3
D: TRBD1
DNA: TGTGCCATCAGTTCCGGGACAGGGACCTATGGCTACACCTTC
CDR3: CAISSGTGTYGYTF

J: TRBJ2-7
size: NA
V: TRBV5-8
D: NA
DNA: TGTGCCAGCGGTTTGGGGGGAGAGTACGAGCAGTACTTC
CDR3: CASGLGGEYEQYF

J: TRBJ2-1
size: NA
V: TRBV29-1
D: NA
DNA: TGCAGCCACGGGGCGGGGGCATATGAGCAGTTCTTC
CDR3: CSHGAGAYEQFF

J: TRBJ2-5
size: NA
V: TRBV10-3
D: TRBD1
DNA: TGTGCCATCAGTGAGTCGGACAGGGCAGAGACCCAGTACTTC
CDR3: CAISESDRAETQYF

J: TRBJ1-1
size: NA
V: TRBV28
D: NA
DNA: TGTGCCAGCAGTTTCCGAGGGGGGTACACTGAAGCTTTCTTT
CDR3: CASSFRGGYTEAFF

J: TRBJ1-2
size: NA
V: TRBV7-6
D: NA
DNA: TGTGCCAGCAGCTTAAGGTACCTTCCGCCTAACTATGGCTACACCTTC
CDR3: CASSLRYLPPNYGYTF

J: TRBJ2-7
size: once
V: TRBV6-1
D: TRBD2
DNA: TGTGCCAGCAGTGAAGCGCATCCGGGCGGGGGGTCCTACGAGCAGTACTTC
CDR3: CASSEAHPGGGSYEQYF

J: TRBJ2-2
size: NA
V: TRBV4-3
D: NA
DNA: TGCGCCAGCAGCCAAGGACCCGGGGAGCTGTTTTTT
CDR3: CASSQGPGELFF

J: TRBJ1-2
size: NA
V: TRBV30
D: NA
DNA: TGTGCCTGGAGTGTTGACGACCCAAGTGGTTATGGCTACACCTTC
CDR3: CAWSVDDPSGYGYTF

J: TRBJ2-2
size: NA
V: TRBV30
D: NA
DNA: TGTGCCTGGAAGGTACTCACCGGGGAGCTGTTTTTT
CDR3: CAWKVLTGELFF

J: TRBJ1-1
size: NA
V: TRBV5-4
D: NA
DNA: TGTGCCAGCAGCTTGTCTGGGTTTTACACTGAAGCTTTCTTT
CDR3: CASSLSGFYTEAFF

J: TRBJ2-7
size: NA
V: TRBV4-1
D: TRBD2
DNA: TGCGCCAGCAGCCACCGAGACGGGGGGGGCCTCGGCGAGCAGTACTTC
CDR3: CASSHRDGGGLGEQYF

J: TRBJ2-5
size: NA
V: TRBV6-5
D: TRBD2
DNA: TGTGCCAGCAGTCCGGGACTAGCGGGTGAAGAGACCCAGTACTTC
CDR3: CASSPGLAGEETQYF

J: TRBJ1-2
size: NA
V: TRBV9
D: TRBD1
DNA: TGTGCCAGCAGCTCAACGACCGGGACAGACATCTATGGCTACACCTTC
CDR3: CASSSTTGTDIYGYTF

J: TRBJ1-6
size: NA
V: TRBV15
D: NA
DNA: TGTGCCACCAGCGGTACACGGGGGGTAGATTCACCCCTCCACTTT
CDR3: CATSGTRGVDSPLHF

J: TRBJ2-7
size: NA
V: TRBV5-1
D: NA
DNA: TGCGCCAGCAGCTTGGATTTCGGGGACGAGCAGTACTTC
CDR3: CASSLDFGDEQYF

J: TRBJ2-7
size: NA
V: TRBV7-8
D: NA
DNA: TGTGCCAGCAGCTCGTGGACAGACGGCTACGAGCAGTACTTC
CDR3: CASSSWTDGYEQYF

J: TRBJ2-1
size: once
V: TRBV27
D: NA
DNA: TGTGCCAGCAGTTTGGAACAGGCCAATGAGCAGTTCTTC
CDR3: CASSLEQANEQFF

J: TRBJ1-5
size: NA
V: TRBV7-9
D: NA
DNA: TGTGCCAGCAGTCTTATACAGGGCCCCTATAGCAATCAGCCCCAGCATTTT
CDR3: CASSLIQGPYSNQPQHF

J: TRBJ1-1
size: NA
V: TRBV19
D: NA
DNA: TGTGCCAGTAGTATAGACCGGGGCGAGAGGATGAACACTGAAGCTTTCTTT
CDR3: CASSIDRGERMNTEAFF

J: TRBJ2-5
size: NA
V: TRBV5-5
D: NA
DNA: TGTGCCAGCAGCTTCCCTAGCCAAGAGACCCAGTACTTC
CDR3: CASSFPSQETQYF

J: TRBJ2-3
size: NA
V: TRBV7-9
D: NA
DNA: TGTGCCAGCAGCTTAGCGGGGGGGCTGGTAGATACGCAGTATTTT
CDR3: CASSLAGGLVDTQYF

J: TRBJ1-1
size: once
V: TRBV7-3
D: TRBD1
DNA: TGTGCCAGCAGCTTAGACCCCACGGCAGGGGGGACTGAAGCTTTCTTT
CDR3: CASSLDPTAGGTEAFF

J: TRBJ1-2
size: NA
V: TRBV30
D: NA
DNA: TGTGCCTGGAGCGACTTCACCGGCGGGGACTTATATGGCTACACCTTC
CDR3: CAWSDFTGGDLYGYTF

J: TRBJ2-1
size: NA
V: TRBV5-6
D: NA
DNA: TGTGCCAGCAGCTTGGGCAGCTACAATGAGCAGTTCTTC
CDR3: CASSLGSYNEQFF

J: TRBJ2-7
size: NA
V: TRBV14
D: TRBD1
DNA: TGTGCCAGCAGCCTTCAGGGGGCGGAGGAGCAGTACTTC
CDR3: CASSLQGAEEQYF

J: TRBJ1-4
size: once
V: TRBV5-4
D: NA
DNA: TGTGCCAGCAGCTTAGGGCATGCAACTAATGAAAAACTGTTTTTT
CDR3: CASSLGHATNEKLFF

J: TRBJ2-7
size: NA
V: TRBV19
D: NA
DNA: TGTGCCAGTAGTTTAGGCTCAGGGGTGAGGTACGAGCAGTACTTC
CDR3: CASSLGSGVRYEQYF

J: TRBJ1-2
size: NA
V: TRBV28
D: NA
DNA: TGTGCCAGCAGTTTGGTTGAGTTCAGTGTCTATGGCTACACCTTC
CDR3: CASSLVEFSVYGYTF